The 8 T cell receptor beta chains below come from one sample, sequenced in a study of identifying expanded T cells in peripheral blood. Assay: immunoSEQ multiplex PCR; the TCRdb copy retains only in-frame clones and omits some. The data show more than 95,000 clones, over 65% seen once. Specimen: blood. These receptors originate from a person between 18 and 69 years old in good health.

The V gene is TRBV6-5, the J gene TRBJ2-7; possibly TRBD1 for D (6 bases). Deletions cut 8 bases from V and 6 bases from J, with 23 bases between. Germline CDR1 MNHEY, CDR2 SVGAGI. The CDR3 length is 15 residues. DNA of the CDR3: TGTGCCAGCTCACTACACAGGGAGCCGTATGTCGAGCAGTACTTC. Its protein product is CASSLHREPYVEQYF.

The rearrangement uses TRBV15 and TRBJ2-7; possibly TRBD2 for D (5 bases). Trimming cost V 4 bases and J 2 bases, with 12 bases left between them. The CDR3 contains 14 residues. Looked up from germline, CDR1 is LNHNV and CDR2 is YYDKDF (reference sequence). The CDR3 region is CATSIDGMPYEQYF. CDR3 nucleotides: TGTGCCACCAGCATCGACGGGATGCCCTACGAGCAGTACTTC.

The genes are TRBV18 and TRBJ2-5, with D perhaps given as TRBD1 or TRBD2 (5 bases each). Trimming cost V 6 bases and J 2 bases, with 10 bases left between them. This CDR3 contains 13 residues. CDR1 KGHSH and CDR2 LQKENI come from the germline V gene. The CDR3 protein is CASSRDAQETQYF. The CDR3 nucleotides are TGTGCCAGCTCCCGGGACGCACAAGAGACCCAGTACTTC.

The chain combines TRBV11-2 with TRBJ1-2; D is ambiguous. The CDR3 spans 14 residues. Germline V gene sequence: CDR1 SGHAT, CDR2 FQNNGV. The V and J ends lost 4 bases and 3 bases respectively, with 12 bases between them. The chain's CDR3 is CASSSLSGDYGYTF. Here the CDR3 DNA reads TGTGCCAGCAGCTCCTTGTCCGGCGACTATGGCTACACCTTC.

This CDR3 reads CASSPWGTSGNTIYF. The CDR3 nucleotides are TGTGCCAGCAGCCCTTGGGGGACCTCTGGAAACACCATATATTTT. The genes are TRBV7-2 and TRBJ1-3; D perhaps matches TRBD1 (5 bases). The CDR3 covers 15 residues. The ends were cut back, 5 bases at V and 0 bases at J, with 11 bases in the middle. Germline V CDR1 and CDR2: SGHTA, FQGNSA. Supplemented by reference TRBV7-2 and TRBJ1-3, the full variable domain reads GAGVSQSPSNKVTEKGKDVELRCDPISGHTALYWYRQSLGQGLEFLIYFQGNSAPDKSGLPSDRFSAERTGGSVSTLTIQRTQQEDSAVYLCASSPWGTSGNTIYFGEGSWLTVV.

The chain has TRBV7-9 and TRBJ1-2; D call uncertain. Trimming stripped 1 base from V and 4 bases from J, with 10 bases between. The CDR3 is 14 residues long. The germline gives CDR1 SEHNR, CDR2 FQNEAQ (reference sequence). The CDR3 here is CASSLEARRYGYTF. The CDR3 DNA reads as TGTGCCAGCAGCTTAGAGGCCAGGCGCTATGGCTACACCTTC.

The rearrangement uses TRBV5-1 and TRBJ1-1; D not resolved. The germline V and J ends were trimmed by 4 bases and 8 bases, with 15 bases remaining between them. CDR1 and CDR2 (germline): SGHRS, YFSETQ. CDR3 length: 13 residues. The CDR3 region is CASSEGRVWEAFF. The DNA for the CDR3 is TGCGCCAGCAGCGAGGGAAGAGTATGGGAAGCTTTCTTT.

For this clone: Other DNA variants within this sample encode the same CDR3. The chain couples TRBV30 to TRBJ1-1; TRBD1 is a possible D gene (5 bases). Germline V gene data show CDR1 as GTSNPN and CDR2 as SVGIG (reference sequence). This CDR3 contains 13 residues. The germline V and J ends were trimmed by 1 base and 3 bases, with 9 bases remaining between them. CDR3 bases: TGTGCCTGGAGTGAGGCGGGACACACTGAAGCTTTCTTT. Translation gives CAWSEAGHTEAFF.